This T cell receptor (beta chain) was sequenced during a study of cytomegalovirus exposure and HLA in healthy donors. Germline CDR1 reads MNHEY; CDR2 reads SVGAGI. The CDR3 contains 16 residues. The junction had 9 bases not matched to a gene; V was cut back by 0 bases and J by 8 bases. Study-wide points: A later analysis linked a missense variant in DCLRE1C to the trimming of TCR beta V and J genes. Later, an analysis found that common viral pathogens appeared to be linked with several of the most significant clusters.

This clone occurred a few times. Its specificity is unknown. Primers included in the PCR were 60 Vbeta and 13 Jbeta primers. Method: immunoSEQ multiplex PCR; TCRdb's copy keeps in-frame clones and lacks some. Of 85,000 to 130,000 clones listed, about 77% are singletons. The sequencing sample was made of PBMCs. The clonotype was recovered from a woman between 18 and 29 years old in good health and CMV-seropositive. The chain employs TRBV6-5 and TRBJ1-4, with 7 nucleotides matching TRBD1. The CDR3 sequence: CASSYSALQGQEKLFF. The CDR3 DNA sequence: TGTGCCAGCAGTTACTCGGCCTTACAGGGGCAGGAAAAACTGTTTTTT.